The rows below give T cell receptor beta chains drawn from one sample of a study of CD8 T cells in Susac syndrome. Each CDR3 protein is one row after TCRdb ran MiXCR on the immunoSEQ multiplex PCR reads. The data contain some 170,000 distinct CDR3 sequences, 85% to 95% of them singletons. The sequencing sample was made of CD4+ T cells from PBMCs. The receptors derive from a human donor with Susac syndrome. The CDR3 runs from the conserved cysteine through the conserved F or W. Each record gives: V gene, J gene, D gene, CDR3 DNA, CDR3 protein. D genes are given only for firm matches.

V: TRBV5-6
J: TRBJ2-5
D: TRBD1
DNA: TGTGCCAGCATAGACAGGGTCCCAGAGACCCAGTACTTC
CDR3: CASIDRVPETQYF

V: TRBV30
J: TRBJ2-7
D: TRBD2
DNA: TGTGCCTGGATACCGAGCGGGGGCCCCTCCTACGAGCAGTACTTC
CDR3: CAWIPSGGPSYEQYF

V: TRBV15
J: TRBJ1-6
D: TRBD1
DNA: TGTGCCACCAGCAGAGGCCCCCCCGGGACAGATAATTCACCCCTCCACTTT
CDR3: CATSRGPPGTDNSPLHF

V: TRBV20-1
J: TRBJ2-7
D: TRBD2
DNA: TGCAGTGCTCCGGGACTAGCGGGAGGGCCTTCCTACGAGCAGTACTTC
CDR3: CSAPGLAGGPSYEQYF

V: TRBV5-1
J: TRBJ2-5
D: .
DNA: TGCGCCAGCAGCTTGGAACCCTCTTTAGAGACCCAGTACTTC
CDR3: CASSLEPSLETQYF

V: TRBV6-1
J: TRBJ1-4
D: .
DNA: TGTGCCAGCAGTGAAGCTTCCGGGGGAGCTAATGAAAAACTGTTTTTT
CDR3: CASSEASGGANEKLFF

V: TRBV3-1
J: TRBJ1-2
D: .
DNA: TGTGCCAGCAGCATACGGGACGGTAACTATGGCTACACCTTC
CDR3: CASSIRDGNYGYTF

V: TRBV11-2
J: TRBJ2-6
D: .
DNA: TGTGCCAGCAGCCGATGGCAGGGTTCTGGGGCCAACGTCCTGACTTTC
CDR3: CASSRWQGSGANVLTF

V: TRBV7-9
J: TRBJ2-3
D: TRBD1
DNA: TGTGCCAGCAGCATGCCCTCCGGGACAGGGGGTACAGATACGCAGTATTTT
CDR3: CASSMPSGTGGTDTQYF

V: TRBV28
J: TRBJ2-7
D: .
DNA: TGTGCCAGCAGCTCCCGGGCAAGGGCCACCTACGAGCAGTACTTC
CDR3: CASSSRARATYEQYF

V: TRBV30
J: TRBJ1-4
D: TRBD1
DNA: TGTGCCTGGAGCCTGGACAGGAGCAATGAAAAACTGTTTTTT
CDR3: CAWSLDRSNEKLFF

V: TRBV7-8
J: TRBJ1-3
D: .
DNA: TGTGCCAGCAGCTTAGTACAAGGGGCTGGAAACACCATATATTTT
CDR3: CASSLVQGAGNTIYF

V: TRBV9
J: TRBJ1-4
D: .
DNA: TGTGCCAGCAGCTCATTGGACGGTAATAATGAAAAACTGTTTTTT
CDR3: CASSSLDGNNEKLFF

V: TRBV11-2
J: TRBJ1-5
D: .
DNA: TGTGCCAGCAGCACCCAGTTGGGCGTCGGTCAGCCCCAGCATTTT
CDR3: CASSTQLGVGQPQHF

V: TRBV18
J: TRBJ2-3
D: TRBD2
DNA: TGTGCCAGCTCACCGGGGGGGAGCACAGATACGCAGTATTTT
CDR3: CASSPGGSTDTQYF

V: TRBV5-1
J: TRBJ2-7
D: .
DNA: TGCGCCAGCAGCCGTCAGACAGCCCGATCGTATGGGGCAGGTCACGAGCAGTACTTC
CDR3: CASSRQTARSYGAGHEQYF

V: TRBV5-4
J: TRBJ2-7
D: TRBD2
DNA: TGTGCCAGCAGGCTAGCGGGAGGGAGCTCCTACGAGCAGTACTTC
CDR3: CASRLAGGSSYEQYF

V: TRBV5-4
J: TRBJ1-2
D: .
DNA: TGTGCCAGCAGCTCTCTCAAGTCGGGCTATGGCTACACCTTC
CDR3: CASSSLKSGYGYTF